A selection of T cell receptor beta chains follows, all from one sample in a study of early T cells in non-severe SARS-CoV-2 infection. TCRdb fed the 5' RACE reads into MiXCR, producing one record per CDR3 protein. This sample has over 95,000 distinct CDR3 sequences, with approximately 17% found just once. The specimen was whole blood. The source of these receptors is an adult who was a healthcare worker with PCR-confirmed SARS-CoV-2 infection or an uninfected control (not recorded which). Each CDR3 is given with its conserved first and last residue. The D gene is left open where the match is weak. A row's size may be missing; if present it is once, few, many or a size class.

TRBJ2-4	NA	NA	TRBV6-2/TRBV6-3	CATQDGGAKNIQYF	TGTGCCACCCAGGATGGGGGAGCCAAAAACATTCAGTACTTC
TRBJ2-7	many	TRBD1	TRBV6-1	CASSETAGTGVKGWSYEQYF	TGTGCCAGCAGTGAAACCGCCGGGACAGGGGTAAAGGGATGGTCCTACGAGCAGTACTTC
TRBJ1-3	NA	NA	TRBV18	CASSPTGISGNTIYF	TGTGCCAGCTCACCGACAGGAATCTCTGGAAACACCATATATTTT
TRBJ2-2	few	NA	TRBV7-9	CASSLSSWGPRGGNTGELFF	TGTGCCAGCAGCTTATCGAGTTGGGGCCCAAGAGGTGGGAACACCGGGGAGCTGTTTTTT
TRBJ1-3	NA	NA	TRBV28	CASSWSLSGNTIYF	TGTGCCAGCAGTTGGTCCCTCTCTGGAAACACCATATATTTT
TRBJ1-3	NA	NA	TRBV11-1	CASSLSSGNTIYF	TGTGCCAGCAGCTTGAGCTCTGGAAACACCATATATTTT
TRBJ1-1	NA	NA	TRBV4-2	CASSQPGQLDGTEAFF	TGTGCCAGCAGCCAGCCTGGACAGCTCGACGGCACTGAAGCTTTCTTT
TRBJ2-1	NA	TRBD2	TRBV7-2	CASSLVASGTVYEQFF	TGTGCCAGCAGCTTAGTGGCTAGCGGGACCGTCTATGAGCAGTTCTTC
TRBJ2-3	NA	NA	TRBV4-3	CASSQGSRGLTDTQYF	TGCGCCAGCAGCCAAGGGTCCAGGGGACTCACAGATACGCAGTATTTT
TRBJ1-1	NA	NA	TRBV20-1	CSARDPQNTEAFF	TGCAGTGCTAGAGACCCTCAGAACACTGAAGCTTTCTTT
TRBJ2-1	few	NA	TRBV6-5	CASSYSGSLSSYNEQFF	TGTGCCAGCAGTTACTCGGGGTCCTTGAGCTCCTACAATGAGCAGTTCTTC
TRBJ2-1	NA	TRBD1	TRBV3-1	CASSQGSTGKQFF	TGTGCCAGCAGCCAAGGATCGACAGGGAAGCAGTTCTTC
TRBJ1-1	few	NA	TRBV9	CASSLQRNTEAFF	TGTGCCAGCAGTTTGCAGAGAAACACTGAAGCTTTCTTT
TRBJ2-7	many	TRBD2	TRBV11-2	CASSGLAGVWEQYF	TGTGCCAGCAGCGGACTAGCGGGGGTTTGGGAGCAGTACTTC
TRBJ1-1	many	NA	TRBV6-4	CASSDGWNTEAFF	TGTGCCAGCAGTGATGGCTGGAACACTGAAGCTTTCTTT
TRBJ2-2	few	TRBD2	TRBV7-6	CASSLGLAGPTNTGELFF	TGTGCCAGCAGCTTAGGACTAGCGGGGCCCACGAACACCGGGGAGCTGTTTTTT
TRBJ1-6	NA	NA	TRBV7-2	CASSQSPDSPLHF	TGTGCCAGCAGCCAAAGCCCAGATTCACCCCTCCACTTT
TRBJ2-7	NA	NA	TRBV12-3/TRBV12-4	CASSLGFYEQYF	TGTGCCAGCAGTTTAGGGTTCTACGAGCAGTACTTC
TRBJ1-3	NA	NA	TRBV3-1	CAGSQEGSHGNTIYF	TGTGCCGGCAGCCAAGAGGGATCTCACGGAAACACCATATATTTT
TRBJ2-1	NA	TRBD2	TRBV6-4	CASSALAGEFNEQFF	TGTGCCAGCAGTGCGCTAGCGGGAGAGTTCAATGAGCAGTTCTTC
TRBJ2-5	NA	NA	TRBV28	CASSTSRRETQYF	TGTGCCAGCAGTACCAGCCGGCGAGAGACCCAGTACTTC
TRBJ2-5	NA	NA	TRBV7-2	CASSLSRGETQYF	TGTGCCAGCAGCTTATCGCGGGGAGAGACCCAGTACTTC
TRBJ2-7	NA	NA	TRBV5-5	CASSRYTGKSSYEQYF	TGTGCCAGCAGTCGCTACACAGGGAAGAGCTCCTACGAGCAGTACTTC
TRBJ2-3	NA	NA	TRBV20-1	CSARDRGGPTDTQYF	TGCAGTGCTAGAGATAGGGGAGGACCCACAGATACGCAGTATTTT
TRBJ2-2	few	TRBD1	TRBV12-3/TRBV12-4	CASSYRGLVGELFF	TGTGCCAGCAGTTACAGGGGGCTGGTCGGGGAGCTGTTTTTT
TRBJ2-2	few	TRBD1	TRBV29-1	CSVGDRTNTGELFF	TGCAGCGTCGGGGACAGGACGAACACCGGGGAGCTGTTTTTT
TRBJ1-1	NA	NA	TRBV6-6	CASSYGGNTEAFF	TGTGCCAGCAGTTACGGGGGGAACACTGAAGCTTTCTTT
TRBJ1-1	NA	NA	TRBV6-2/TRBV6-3	CASSFDPGTLNTEAFF	TGTGCCAGCAGTTTCGATCCCGGGACACTGAACACTGAAGCTTTCTTT
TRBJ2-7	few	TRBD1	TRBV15	CATSSPGQVVYEQYF	TGTGCCACCAGCAGCCCGGGACAGGTAGTCTACGAGCAGTACTTC
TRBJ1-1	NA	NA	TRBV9	CASSPSVNTEAFF	TGTGCCAGCAGCCCAAGCGTGAACACTGAAGCTTTCTTT
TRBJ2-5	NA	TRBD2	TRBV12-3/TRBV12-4	CASSSTSGGAGETQYF	TGTGCCAGCAGTTCGACTAGCGGGGGGGCCGGGGAGACCCAGTACTTC
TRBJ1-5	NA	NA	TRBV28	CASNLYRRNGNQPQHF	TGTGCCAGCAATCTTTACAGGAGAAATGGCAATCAGCCCCAGCATTTT
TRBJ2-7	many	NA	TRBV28	CASSFGDEQYF	TGTGCCAGCAGTTTCGGAGACGAGCAGTACTTC